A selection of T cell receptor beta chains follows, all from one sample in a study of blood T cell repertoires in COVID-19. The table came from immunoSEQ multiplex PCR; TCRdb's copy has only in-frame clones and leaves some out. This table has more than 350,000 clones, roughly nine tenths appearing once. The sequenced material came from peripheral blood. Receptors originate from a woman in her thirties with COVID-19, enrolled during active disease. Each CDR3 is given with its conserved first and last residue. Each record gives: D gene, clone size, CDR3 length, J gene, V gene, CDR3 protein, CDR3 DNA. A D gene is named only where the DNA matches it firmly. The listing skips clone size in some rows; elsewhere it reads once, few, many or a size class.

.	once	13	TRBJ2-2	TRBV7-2	CASSPSPAVELFF	TGTGCCAGCAGCCCCAGCCCAGCGGTAGAGCTGTTTTTT
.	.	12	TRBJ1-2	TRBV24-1	CATSDLLYGYTF	TGTGCCACCAGTGATTTGCTCTATGGCTACACCTTC
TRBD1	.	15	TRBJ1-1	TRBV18	CASSPTRDSHTEAFF	TGTGCCAGCTCACCCACTCGGGACAGCCACACTGAAGCTTTCTTT
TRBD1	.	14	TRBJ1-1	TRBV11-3	CASSRTGGHTEAFF	TGTGCCAGCAGCCGGACAGGGGGGCACACTGAAGCTTTCTTT
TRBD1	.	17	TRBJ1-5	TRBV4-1	CASSQEEFGTGNQPQHF	TGCGCCAGCAGCCAAGAGGAGTTTGGGACAGGGAATCAGCCCCAGCATTTT
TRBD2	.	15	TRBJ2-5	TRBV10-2	CASSVLAGGGETQYF	TGCGCCAGCAGTGTGCTAGCGGGTGGTGGAGAGACCCAGTACTTC
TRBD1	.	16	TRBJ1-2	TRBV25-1	CASSEYSLGGFHGYTF	TGTGCCAGCAGTGAATATTCCCTAGGGGGCTTTCATGGCTACACCTTC
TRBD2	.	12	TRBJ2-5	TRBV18	CASSSGEETQYF	TGTGCCAGCTCAAGCGGGGAAGAGACCCAGTACTTC
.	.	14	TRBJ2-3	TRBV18	CASSPGLNTDTQYF	TGTGCCAGCTCACCCGGGTTAAACACAGATACGCAGTATTTT
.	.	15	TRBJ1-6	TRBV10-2	CASSRGRDYNSPLHF	TGCGCCAGCAGTAGAGGGAGAGACTATAATTCACCCCTCCACTTT
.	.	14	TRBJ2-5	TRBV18	CASSPGVAAETQYF	TGTGCCAGCTCACCCGGGGTAGCGGCAGAGACCCAGTACTTC
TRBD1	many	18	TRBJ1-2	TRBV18	CASSPDTRGQRWDYGYTF	TGTGCCAGCTCCCCTGATACCAGGGGGCAGAGGTGGGACTATGGCTACACCTTC
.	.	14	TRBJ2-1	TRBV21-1	CASSKELIYNEQFF	TGTGCCAGCAGCAAAGAACTTATATACAATGAGCAGTTCTTC
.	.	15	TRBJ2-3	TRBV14	CASSPLRHRTDTQYF	TGTGCCAGCAGCCCCCTGCGGCACCGCACAGATACGCAGTATTTT
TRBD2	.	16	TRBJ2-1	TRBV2	CASSPLAGGAYNEQFF	TGTGCCAGCAGTCCCCTAGCGGGAGGGGCCTACAATGAGCAGTTCTTC
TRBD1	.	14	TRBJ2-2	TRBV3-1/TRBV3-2	CASSQAGGGGELFF	TGTGCCAGCAGCCAAGCAGGGGGTGGCGGGGAGCTGTTTTTT
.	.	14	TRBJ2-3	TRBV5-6	CASSWGTPSNTQYF	TGTGCCAGCAGCTGGGGGACTCCCTCCAATACGCAGTATTTT
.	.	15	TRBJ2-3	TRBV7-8	CATGQSRQSTDTQYF	TGTGCCACCGGACAATCCCGACAGAGCACAGATACGCAGTATTTT
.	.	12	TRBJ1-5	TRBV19	CASKTTNQPQHF	TGTGCCAGTAAAACTACCAATCAGCCCCAGCATTTT
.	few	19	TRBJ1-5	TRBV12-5	CASGLVREWGVYSNQPQHF	TGTGCTAGTGGTTTGGTACGTGAGTGGGGGGTCTATAGCAATCAGCCCCAGCATTTT
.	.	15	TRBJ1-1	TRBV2	CASSGQGLTNTEAFF	TGTGCCAGCAGTGGCCAGGGCCTAACGAACACTGAAGCTTTCTTT
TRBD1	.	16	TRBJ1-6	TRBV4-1	CASSQEEDRGGSPLHF	TGCGCCAGCAGCCAAGAGGAGGACAGGGGTGGTTCACCCCTCCACTTT
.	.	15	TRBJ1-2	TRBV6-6	CASSYSNGVHYGYTF	TGTGCCAGCAGTTACTCGAACGGGGTACACTATGGCTACACCTTC
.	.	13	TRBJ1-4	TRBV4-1	CASSQDVSPRLFF	TGCGCCAGCAGCCAAGACGTATCTCCGCGCCTGTTTTTT
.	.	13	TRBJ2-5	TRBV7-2	CASSPARRETQYF	TGTGCCAGCAGCCCAGCAAGGAGGGAGACCCAGTACTTC
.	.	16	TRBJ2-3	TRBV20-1	CSASDPGSPSTDTQYF	TGCAGTGCTAGTGACCCGGGATCACCTAGCACAGATACGCAGTATTTT
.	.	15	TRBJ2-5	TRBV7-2	CASSFPGRGKETQYF	TGTGCCAGCAGCTTTCCGGGCAGGGGCAAAGAGACCCAGTACTTC
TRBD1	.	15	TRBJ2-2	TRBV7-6	CASSPGQGDTGELFF	TGTGCCAGCAGCCCGGGACAGGGAGACACCGGGGAGCTGTTTTTT
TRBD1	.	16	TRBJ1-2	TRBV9	CASSSLRDRGMYGYTF	TGTGCCAGCAGCTCACTCCGGGACAGGGGGATGTATGGCTACACCTTC
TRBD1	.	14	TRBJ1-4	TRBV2	CASSVARGSEKLFF	TGTGCCAGCAGTGTCGCCAGGGGGAGTGAAAAACTGTTTTTT
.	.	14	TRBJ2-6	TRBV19	CASSIAVGANVLTF	TGTGCCAGTAGTATAGCAGTTGGGGCCAACGTCCTGACTTTC
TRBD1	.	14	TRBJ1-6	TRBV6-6	CASRQTGDDSPLHF	TGTGCCAGCAGGCAAACAGGGGACGATTCACCCCTCCACTTT
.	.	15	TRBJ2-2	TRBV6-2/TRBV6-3	CASSAQGPNTGELFF	TGTGCCAGCAGTGCGCAGGGGCCGAACACCGGGGAGCTGTTTTTT
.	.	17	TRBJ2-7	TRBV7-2	CASSRVPYSGQNYEQYF	TGTGCCAGCAGCCGGGTCCCGTACTCTGGACAGAACTACGAGCAGTACTTC
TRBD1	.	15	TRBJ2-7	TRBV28	CASSLLTGGTYEQYF	TGTGCCAGCAGTTTATTGACAGGGGGAACCTACGAGCAGTACTTC
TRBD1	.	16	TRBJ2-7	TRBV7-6	CASSSQTGTGGTEQYF	TGTGCCAGCAGCTCCCAGACCGGGACAGGGGGCACCGAGCAGTACTTC
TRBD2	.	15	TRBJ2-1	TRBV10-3	CAIGGGGRAYNEQFF	TGTGCCATCGGAGGCGGCGGGAGGGCCTACAATGAGCAGTTCTTC
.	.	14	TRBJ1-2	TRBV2	CASREIQGNYGYTF	TGTGCCAGCAGGGAGATACAGGGTAACTATGGCTACACCTTC
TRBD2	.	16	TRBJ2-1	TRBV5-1	CASSLEGLAVYNEQFF	TGCGCCAGCAGCTTGGAGGGACTAGCGGTCTACAATGAGCAGTTCTTC
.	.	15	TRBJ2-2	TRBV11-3	CASSLIGGGTGELFF	TGTGCCAGCAGCTTAATCGGTGGCGGCACCGGGGAGCTGTTTTTT
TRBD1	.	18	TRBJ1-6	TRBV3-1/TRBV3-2	CASSPGQGAPGNNSPLHF	TGTGCCAGCAGCCCGGGACAGGGGGCGCCGGGGAATAATTCACCCCTCCACTTT
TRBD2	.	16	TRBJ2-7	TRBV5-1	CASSWTSGGAANEQYF	TGCGCCAGCAGTTGGACTAGCGGGGGGGCGGCGAACGAGCAGTACTTC
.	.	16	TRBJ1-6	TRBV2	CASSEREGWNNSPLHF	TGTGCCAGCAGTGAACGGGAGGGGTGGAATAATTCACCCCTCCACTTT
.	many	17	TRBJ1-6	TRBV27	CASSLNGVSSYNSPLHF	TGTGCCAGCAGTTTGAACGGGGTGAGCTCCTATAATTCACCCCTCCACTTT
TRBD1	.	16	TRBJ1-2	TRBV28	CASSKLPRGSNYGYTF	TGTGCCAGCAGCAAATTACCCAGGGGGTCTAACTATGGCTACACCTTC
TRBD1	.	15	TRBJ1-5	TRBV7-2	CASSLETGRNQPQHF	TGTGCCAGCAGCTTAGAGACAGGGAGGAATCAGCCCCAGCATTTT
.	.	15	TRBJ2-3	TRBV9	CASSVAVTTTDTQYF	TGTGCCAGCAGCGTAGCGGTGACTACCACAGATACGCAGTATTTT
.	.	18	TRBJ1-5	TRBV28	CASSFLYGTSNTDQPQHF	TGTGCCAGCAGTTTCTTATACGGCACCTCTAACACAGATCAGCCCCAGCATTTT
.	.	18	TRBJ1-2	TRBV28	CASSSRLRVDLANYGYTF	TGTGCCAGCAGTTCTCGACTCCGTGTGGACTTAGCTAACTATGGCTACACCTTC
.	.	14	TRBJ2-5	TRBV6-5	CASSYSPTVETQYF	TGTGCCAGCAGTTACTCGCCGACAGTAGAGACCCAGTACTTC
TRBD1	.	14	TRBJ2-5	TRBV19	CASTATGVRETQYF	TGTGCCAGTACCGCGACAGGGGTCCGGGAGACCCAGTACTTC
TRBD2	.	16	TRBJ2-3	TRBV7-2	CASSHDSHGSGDTQYF	TGTGCCAGCAGCCATGACAGCCACGGTAGCGGGGATACGCAGTATTTT
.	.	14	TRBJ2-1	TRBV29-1	CSVAGGASYNEQFF	TGCAGCGTTGCAGGCGGGGCGTCCTACAATGAGCAGTTCTTC
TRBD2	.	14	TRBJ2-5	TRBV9	CASSPGTTQETQYF	TGTGCCAGCAGCCCAGGGACTACCCAAGAGACCCAGTACTTC
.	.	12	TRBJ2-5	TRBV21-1	CVNYPGQETQYF	TGTGTCAATTACCCGGGACAAGAGACCCAGTACTTC